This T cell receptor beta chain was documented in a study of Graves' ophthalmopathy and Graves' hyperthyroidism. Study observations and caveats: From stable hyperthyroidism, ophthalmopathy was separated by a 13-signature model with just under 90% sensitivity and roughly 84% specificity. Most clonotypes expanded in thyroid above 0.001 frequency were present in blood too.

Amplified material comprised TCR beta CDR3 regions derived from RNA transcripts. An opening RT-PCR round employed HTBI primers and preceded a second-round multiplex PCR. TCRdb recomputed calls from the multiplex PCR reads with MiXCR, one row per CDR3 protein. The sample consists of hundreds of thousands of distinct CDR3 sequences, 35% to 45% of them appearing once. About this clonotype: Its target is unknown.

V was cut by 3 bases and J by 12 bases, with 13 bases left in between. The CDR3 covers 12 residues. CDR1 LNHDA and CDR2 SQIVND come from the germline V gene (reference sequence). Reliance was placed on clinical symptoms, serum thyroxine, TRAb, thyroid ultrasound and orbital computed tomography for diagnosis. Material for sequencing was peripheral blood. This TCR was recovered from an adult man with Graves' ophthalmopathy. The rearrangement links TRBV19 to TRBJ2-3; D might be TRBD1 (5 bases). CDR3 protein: CASSIGALEQYF. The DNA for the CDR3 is TGTGCCAGTAGTATTGGGGCCCTGGAACAGTATTTT.